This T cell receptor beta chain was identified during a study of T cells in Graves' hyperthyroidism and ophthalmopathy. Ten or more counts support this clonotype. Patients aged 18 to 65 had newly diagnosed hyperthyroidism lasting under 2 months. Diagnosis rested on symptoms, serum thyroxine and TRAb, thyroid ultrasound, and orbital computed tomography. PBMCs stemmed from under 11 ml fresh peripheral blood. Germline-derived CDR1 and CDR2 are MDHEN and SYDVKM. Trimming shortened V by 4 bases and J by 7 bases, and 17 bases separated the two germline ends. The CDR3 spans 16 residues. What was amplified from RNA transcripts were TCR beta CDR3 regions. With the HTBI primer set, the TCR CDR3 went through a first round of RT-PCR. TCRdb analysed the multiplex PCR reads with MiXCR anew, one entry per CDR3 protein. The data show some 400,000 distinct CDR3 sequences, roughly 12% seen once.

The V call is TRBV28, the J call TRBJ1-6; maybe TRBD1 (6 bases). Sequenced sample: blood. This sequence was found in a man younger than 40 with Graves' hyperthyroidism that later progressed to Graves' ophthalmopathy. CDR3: CASSSNRAFLNSPLHF. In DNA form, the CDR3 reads TGTGCCAGCAGTTCGAACAGGGCTTTTTTGAATTCACCCCTCCACTTT.